The next 8 T cell receptor beta chains were all read from a single sample in a study of a mutant IDH1 vaccine in newly diagnosed glioma. TCRdb keeps only in-frame clones here, not all; method: immunoSEQ multiplex PCR. The sample includes tens of thousands of clones, roughly 80% of them seen just once. Time point in this sample: week 35, safety follow-up. Each vaccine dose was 300 ug of mutant IDH1 20-mer peptide, with topical imiquimod. The antigens these receptors bind are not known. Sequencing used PBMCs, obtained from a glioma patient whose treatment included an IDH1 peptide vaccine. These receptor sequences come from a man aged 35 to 55 with glioma.

The rearrangement links TRBV6-5 to TRBJ2-7; a weak D match, TRBD1 (6 bases). The V and J ends lost 7 bases and 2 bases respectively, with 18 bases between them. The germline V gene encodes CDR1 MNHEY and CDR2 SVGAGI. The CDR3 consists of 15 residues. As DNA, the CDR3 is TGTGCCAGCACTAGCTCCGGGACACCTACCTACGAGCAGTACTTC. It translates to CASTSSGTPTYEQYF.

V is TRBV10-3 and J is TRBJ2-3; D might be TRBD1 (6 bases). The germline CDR1 and CDR2 sequences are ENHRY and SYGVKD. The CDR3 runs to 15 residues. V was trimmed by 4 bases and J by 0 bases, leaving 11 bases between them. This CDR3 is CAISVLQGSTDTQYF. The CDR3, as DNA: TGTGCCATCAGTGTCTTACAGGGCAGCACAGATACGCAGTATTTT.

This chain connects TRBV7-2 to TRBJ2-3; D not resolved. Trimming removed 2 bases at V and 1 base at J, with 10 bases between. Germline V CDR1 and CDR2: SGHTA, FQGNSA. The CDR3 consists of 15 residues. The CDR3 coding sequence is TGTGCCAGCAGCTTAACCTTTAGGGGCACAGATACGCAGTATTTT. Its protein product is CASSLTFRGTDTQYF.

The V and J genes are TRBV30 and TRBJ2-7, with D perhaps matching TRBD2 (7 bases). Deletions cut 7 bases from V and 0 bases from J, with 13 bases between. Per the germline V gene, CDR1 is GTSNPN and CDR2 is SVGIG (reference sequence). There are 13 residues in the CDR3. CDR3 DNA: TGTGCCTTCGCGGGGGCCCCCTCCTACGAGCAGTACTTC. Translating it yields CAFAGAPSYEQYF. The full variable domain, with the rest looked up from reference TRBV30 and TRBJ2-7, is SQTIHQWPATLVQPVGSPLSLECTVEGTSNPNLYWYRQAAGRGLQLLFYSVGIGQISSEVPQNLSASRPQDRQFILSSKKLLLSDSGFYLCAFAGAPSYEQYFGPGTRLTVT.

To note about this clone: Other DNA sequences within the sample encode an identical CDR3. This rearrangement joins TRBV11-2 to TRBJ2-7; D is undetermined. Trimming pared 1 base from V and 0 bases from J, leaving 7 bases between. The CDR3 covers 14 residues. CDR1 is SGHAT, CDR2 FQNNGV, per germline. The DNA for the CDR3 is TGTGCCAGCAGCTTAGTGGCAGGCTCCTACGAGCAGTACTTC. Translation gives CASSLVAGSYEQYF.

This clone was detected once. V usage is TRBV2 and J usage is TRBJ2-7, with a weak D call TRBD1 (6 bases). Trimming removed 5 bases at V and 3 bases at J, with 11 bases between. CDR3 length equals 13 residues. Germline V lookup: CDR1 SNHLY, CDR2 FYNNEI. CDR3 in DNA: TGTGCCAGCAGTAAGGGACATCTCTACGAGCAGTACTTC. Translated, it gives CASSKGHLYEQYF.

This chain links TRBV2 with TRBJ2-1, with D maybe TRBD1 (6 bases). V was pared by 6 bases and J by 9 bases, with 12 bases between. The germline gives CDR1 SNHLY, CDR2 FYNNEI. The CDR3 sequence is 12 residues long. CDR3 protein: CASSYRVGEQFF. DNA of the CDR3: TGTGCCAGCAGCTACAGGGTTGGTGAGCAGTTCTTC.

The rearrangement links TRBV29-1 to TRBJ2-2, with TRBD2 matching 7 bases. Germline V gene lookup returns CDR1 SQVTM and CDR2 ANQGSEA. The CDR3 extends over 14 amino acids. V lost 6 bases to trimming and J lost 5 bases; unmatched junction nucleotides: 9. The CDR3 DNA is TGCAGCGTCTCAACGGGGGGAATTACCGGGGAGCTGTTTTTT. It translates to CSVSTGGITGELFF.